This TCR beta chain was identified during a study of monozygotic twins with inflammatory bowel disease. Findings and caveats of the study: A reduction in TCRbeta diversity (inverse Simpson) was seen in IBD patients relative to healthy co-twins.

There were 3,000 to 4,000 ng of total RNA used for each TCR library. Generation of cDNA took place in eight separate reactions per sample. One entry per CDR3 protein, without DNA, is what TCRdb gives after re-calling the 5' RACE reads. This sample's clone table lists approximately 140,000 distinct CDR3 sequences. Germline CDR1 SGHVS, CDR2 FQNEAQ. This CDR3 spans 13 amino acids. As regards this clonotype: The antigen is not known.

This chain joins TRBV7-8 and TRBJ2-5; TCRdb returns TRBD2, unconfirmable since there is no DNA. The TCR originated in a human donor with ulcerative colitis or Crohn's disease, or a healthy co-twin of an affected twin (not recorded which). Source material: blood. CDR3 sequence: CASSPGLEGTQYF.